The 25 T cell receptor beta chains below come from one sample, sequenced in a study of T cells in Graves' hyperthyroidism and ophthalmopathy. The source material, RNA transcripts, was used to amplify TCR beta CDR3 regions. TCR CDR3 regions were first amplified by RT-PCR with HTBI primers. TCRdb redid the calling of the multiplex PCR reads with MiXCR, one entry per CDR3 protein. The sample holds about 570,000 distinct CDR3 sequences, about half seen once. The sample consisted of peripheral blood or thyroid tissue (not recorded which). These receptors all stem from an adult woman with Graves' disease, either hyperthyroidism or ophthalmopathy (not recorded which).

As regards this clonotype: This is likely a read error, given that the CDR3 carries no conserved phenylalanine or tryptophan at its end. No DNA is shown, since the ends of the CDR3 on it are uncertain; the CDR3 is the one TCRdb lists. The chain employs TRBV15 and TRBJ1-3; the table's D call, TRBD1, was not checked against the DNA. The germline V gene encodes CDR1 LNHNV and CDR2 YYDKDF (reference sequence). The CDR3 sequence runs 10 residues, both termini included. The CDR3: CATSRDGTDT.

The chain joins TRBV10-3 to TRBJ1-2, with 9 bases fitting TRBD1. Germline V CDR1 and CDR2: ENHRY, SYGVKD. There are 13 residues in the CDR3. V was pared by 6 bases and J by 5 bases, with 4 bases of the junction left unmatched. This CDR3 is CAIRGQGLYGYTF. The CDR3 nucleotides are TGTGCCATCAGGGGACAGGGACTATATGGCTACACCTTC.

Ten or more counts support this clonotype. The chain joins TRBV5-1 to TRBJ1-1; 9 nucleotides match TRBD1. This CDR3 comprises 15 residues. Germline values: CDR1 SGHRS, CDR2 YFSETQ. V lost 2 bases and J lost 3; bases outside the gene matches: 5. The CDR3 spells CASSLTTGGDTEAFF. CDR3 sequence (DNA): TGCGCCAGCAGCTTAACGACAGGGGGGGACACTGAAGCTTTCTTT. The variable domain in full, with the rest retrieved from reference TRBV5-1 and TRBJ1-1, is KAGVTQTPRYLIKTRGQQVTLSCSPISGHRSVSWYQQTPGQGLQFLFEYFSETQRNKGNFPGRFSGRQFSNSRSEMNVSTLELGDSALYLCASSLTTGGDTEAFFGQGTRLTVV.

The chain couples TRBV7-2 to TRBJ2-7, with 7 bases that match TRBD2. With V trimmed by 1 base and J by 1 base, 7 bases remained unmatched. There are 16 residues in the CDR3. CDR1 is SGHTA, CDR2 FQGNSA, per germline. CDR3 nucleotides: TGTGCCAGCAGCTTAGTGGGCGGGAGCGATTCCTACGAGCAGTACTTC. Amino acid sequence: CASSLVGGSDSYEQYF.

The chain is built from TRBV10-3 and TRBJ1-1; TRBD1 matches 8 bases. The ends lost 5 bases at V and 4 bases at J; junction bases unmatched: 9. The length of the CDR3 is 15 residues. In germline, CDR1 is ENHRY, CDR2 SYGVKD. DNA of the CDR3: TGTGCCATCAGTCGGGCGGACAGGGAGGGCACTGAAGCTTTCTTT. Its translation: CAISRADREGTEAFF.

In this sample, this clonotype turned up many times. The rearrangement joins TRBV7-9 to TRBJ1-1; 9 positions agree with TRBD1. This CDR3 is built from 16 residues. V shed 5 bases and J 10 bases; nucleotides not matched to a gene: 17. CDR1 and CDR2 (germline): SEHNR, FQNEAQ (reference sequence). The CDR3 DNA reads as TGTGCCAGCAGCCGCGCTACACAGACAGGGGGTGAGGTAGCTTTCTTT. This translates into CASSRATQTGGEVAFF. Looking up the rest from reference TRBV7-9 and TRBJ1-1 gives the full variable domain: DTGVSQNPRHKITKRGQNVTFRCDPISEHNRLYWYRQTLGQGPEFLTYFQNEAQLEKSRLLSDRFSAERPKGSFSTLEIQRTEQGDSAMYLCASSRATQTGGEVAFFGQGTRLTVV.

To note about this clonotype: As the CDR3 is not closed by the conserved phenylalanine or tryptophan, this likely results from a read error. This chain uses TRBV28 with TRBJ1-1; D gene ambiguous. CDR1 MDHEN and CDR2 SYDVKM come from the germline V gene. The CDR3 sequence is 11 residues long. Deletions cut 5 bases from V and 5 bases from J, with 6 bases between. CDR3 DNA sequence: TGTGCCAGCAGTCTGGGTACTGAAGCTTTCCTT. This translates into CASSLGTEAFL.

This clonotype appeared many times. J is TRBJ2-7 and V is TRBV5-1, with D possibly being TRBD1 or TRBD2 (5 bases each). In germline, CDR1 is SGHRS, CDR2 YFSETQ. V was shortened by 0 bases and J by 4 bases, with 14 bases between the two germline ends. There are 15 residues in the CDR3. CDR3 sequence: CASSLAGTRRYEQYF. The CDR3 coding sequence is TGCGCCAGCAGCTTGGCGGGGACGAGGAGATACGAGCAGTACTTC. The variable domain in full, completed from reference TRBV5-1 and TRBJ2-7, reads KAGVTQTPRYLIKTRGQQVTLSCSPISGHRSVSWYQQTPGQGLQFLFEYFSETQRNKGNFPGRFSGRQFSNSRSEMNVSTLELGDSALYLCASSLAGTRRYEQYFGPGTRLTVT.

Concerning this clonotype: It may be a read error: a sequence one base away is much more abundant. The chain joins TRBV9 to TRBJ2-7, with a weak D call TRBD2 (6 bases). The CDR3 loop spans 15 amino acids. In germline, CDR1 is SGDLS, CDR2 YYNGEE. V was trimmed by 5 bases and J by 5 bases, leaving 20 bases between them. The CDR3 here is CASSRGGLAKNEQYF. Here the CDR3 DNA reads TGTGCCAGCAGTCGAGGAGGGCTAGCTAAGAACGAGCAGTACTTC.

This clonotype was recorded many times. CDR3 in DNA: TGTGCCAGCCAGCGGGGAGGCGAGCAGTACTTC. Amino acids: CASQRGGEQYF. This chain joins TRBV25-1 and TRBJ2-7; 7 nucleotides agree with TRBD2. Germline V gene lookup returns CDR1 MGHDK and CDR2 SYGVNS. V lost 8 bases, J lost 6 bases, and 4 bases stayed unmatched. CDR3 length: 11 amino acids.

About this clonotype: The junction departs from germline at one end; a sequencing error may be responsible. The chain recombines TRBV20-1 with TRBJ2-6; TRBD2 agrees at 7 bases. CDR1 and CDR2 (germline): DFQATT, SNEGSKA (reference sequence). The CDR3 runs 15 residues. DNA for the CDR3: TGCAGTGCTAGAGTGAGGGACGCGGGGGTCAACGTCCTGACTTTC. It encodes CSARVRDAGVNVLTF.

This clonotype appeared many times. V is TRBV29-1 and J is TRBJ1-3; D is ambiguous. The germline V and J ends were trimmed by 7 bases and 0 bases, with 13 bases remaining between them. Germline V gene sequence: CDR1 SQVTM, CDR2 ANQGSEA. The CDR3 is 14 residues long. The CDR3 DNA sequence: TGCAGCGCCACGGGCGGGAGCTCTGGAAACACCATATATTTT. It translates to CSATGGSSGNTIYF.

This clonotype came up many times. The V gene is TRBV5-8, the J gene TRBJ2-7; TRBD2 might be the D (6 bases). The germline gives CDR1 SGHTS, CDR2 YDEGEE. V lost 2 bases, J lost 3 bases, and 12 bases lay in between. This CDR3 spans 14 amino acids. CDR3 sequence reads: CASSFGSGYYEQYF. The CDR3 nucleotides are TGTGCCAGCAGCTTCGGGAGTGGGTACTACGAGCAGTACTTC.

CDR3 sequence: CATGGQETDEQFF. CDR3 sequence (DNA): TGTGCCACCGGGGGCCAGGAGACGGATGAGCAGTTCTTC. The V and J genes are TRBV24-1 and TRBJ2-5, with D tentatively TRBD1 (6 bases). The J call is doubtful: the DNA matches TRBJ2-1 better. The CDR3 extends over 13 amino acids. Germline V gene lookup returns CDR1 KGHDR and CDR2 SFDVKD.

The chain is built from TRBV9 and TRBJ2-7; D remains unclear. This CDR3 is 13 amino acids long. V was pared by 0 bases and J by 7 bases, with 11 bases between. Germline V gives CDR1 SGDLS, CDR2 YYNGEE. This chain's CDR3 is CASSVGSASEQYF. The CDR3 DNA sequence: TGTGCCAGCAGCGTAGGGAGCGCCTCGGAGCAGTACTTC.

The chain recombines TRBV2 with TRBJ2-5; 10 positions agree with TRBD2. The CDR3 has 14 amino acids. Germline V CDR1 and CDR2: SNHLY, FYNNEI. The junction had 5 bases not matched to a gene; V was cut back by 5 bases and J by 5 bases. CDR3 bases: TGTGCCAGCAGTTGGCTAGCGGGAGTGGAGACCCAGTACTTC. Protein: CASSWLAGVETQYF.

At least ten counts were recorded for this clonotype. The CDR3 region has the DNA TGTGCCAGCAGTTCTCGTAGGACTGAAGCTTTCTTT. Amino acid sequence: CASSSRRTEAFF. The chain combines TRBV12-3 or TRBV12-4 with TRBJ1-1; D call uncertain. V shed 4 bases and J shed 5 bases, with 8 bases lying between them. This CDR3 region has 12 residues.

The rearrangement joins TRBV7-2 to TRBJ1-4; 9 nucleotides align to TRBD1. Looked up from germline, CDR1 is SGHTA and CDR2 is FQGNSA. This CDR3 is built from 15 residues. The V segment lost 4 bases and the J segment 5 bases; nucleotides outside the gene matches: 5. The CDR3 is CASSSQGTGNEKLFF. CDR3 coding DNA: TGTGCCAGCAGCTCGCAGGGGACAGGGAATGAAAAACTGTTTTTT.

CDR3 DNA sequence: TGCAGCTTGGCGAACCCCTACGAGCAGTACTTC. Residues: CSLANPYEQYF. The V and J genes are TRBV29-1 and TRBJ2-7; no definite D call. The CDR3 extends over 11 amino acids. Germline CDR1 is SQVTM and CDR2 is ANQGSEA. Trimming pared 8 bases from V and 2 bases from J, leaving 10 bases between.

V is TRBV30 and J is TRBJ1-2; no clear D gene. The CDR3 sequence is 11 residues long. Germline loops: CDR1 GTSNPN, CDR2 SVGIG (reference sequence). Trimming pared 4 bases from V and 8 bases from J, leaving 11 bases between. CDR3: CAWTLQSGYTF. The CDR3 region has the DNA TGTGCCTGGACCTTACAGAGCGGCTACACCTTC.

This clonotype was picked up many times. V usage is TRBV28 and J usage is TRBJ1-5; 8 bases map to TRBD1. The CDR3 covers 16 residues. With 5 bases clipped from V and 0 bases from J, the junction kept 6 bases outside the gene matches. Germline values: CDR1 MDHEN, CDR2 SYDVKM. The CDR3 sequence is CASSSPGQDSNQPQHF. The CDR3 DNA is TGTGCCAGCAGTAGTCCGGGACAGGATAGCAATCAGCCCCAGCATTTT.

This clonotype has a count of ten or more. V gene TRBV20-1 combines with J gene TRBJ2-7; the D gene could be TRBD1 or TRBD2 (5 bases each). Trimming removed 6 bases from V and 3 bases from J, with 12 bases in between. This CDR3 has 12 residues. Germline CDR1 is DFQATT and CDR2 is SNEGSKA (reference sequence). CDR3 sequence: CSAEGPNYEQYF. The CDR3 region has the DNA TGCAGTGCAGAGGGACCAAACTACGAGCAGTACTTC.

CDR3: CASKAGASGELFF. The DNA for the CDR3 is TGCGCCAGCAAAGCAGGGGCGTCCGGGGAGCTGTTTTTT. This chain connects TRBV10-1 to TRBJ2-2, with a tentative D call TRBD1 (6 bases). The germline V gene encodes CDR1 WNHNN and CDR2 SYGVQD (reference sequence). V shed 7 bases and J shed 6 bases, with 12 bases lying between them. This CDR3 comprises 13 residues.

The genes are TRBV6-1 and TRBJ1-5; TRBD1 agrees at 7 bases. The J segment lost 2 bases and the V segment lost 6 bases, leaving 7 bases of the junction unmatched. The length of the CDR3 is 15 residues. Germline CDR1 MNHNS, CDR2 SASEGT. The CDR3 DNA reads TGTGCCAGCAGGGACGACAGGGTTGGCAATCAGCCCCAGCATTTT. Protein product: CASRDDRVGNQPQHF.

The chain recombines TRBV20-1 with TRBJ2-1; D might be TRBD2 (6 bases). CDR1 is DFQATT, CDR2 SNEGSKA, per germline (reference sequence). This CDR3 has 14 residues. The ends were cut back, 0 bases at V and 7 bases at J, with 13 bases in the middle. CDR3 residues: CSARDRRARNEQFF. Here the CDR3 DNA reads TGCAGTGCTAGAGATCGGAGGGCGCGGAATGAGCAGTTCTTC.